This TCR beta chain was found in a study of blood T cell repertoires in COVID-19. Assay used: immunoSEQ multiplex PCR; TCRdb lists only in-frame clones, some missing. This sample has about 55,000 clones, with approximately 90% found just once. V shed 5 bases and J shed 0 bases, with 7 bases lying between them. The CDR3 has 13 residues. Looked up from germline, CDR1 is LNHDA and CDR2 is SQIVND (reference sequence). V usage is TRBV19 and J usage is TRBJ1-1; D is unresolved. This receptor was taken from a man aged 60 to 75 with acute or convalescent COVID-19. The sequenced sample consisted of peripheral blood. CDR3 in amino acids: CASSLQMNTEAFF. DNA for the CDR3: TGTGCCAGTAGTCTTCAGATGAACACTGAAGCTTTCTTT.